The 4 T cell receptor beta chains listed next were all sequenced from one sample in a study of cytomegalovirus exposure and HLA in healthy donors. The PCR ran on 60 Vbeta and 13 Jbeta primers. Profiled with immunoSEQ multiplex PCR; TCRdb holds only in-frame clones, not every one. The sample comprises about 100,000 clones, roughly 82% of which are singletons, and 2% to 3% rests with the top ten. Sequenced sample: PBMCs. Receptors were obtained from a man aged 30 to 39 in good health and CMV-seropositive.

The chain combines TRBV27 with TRBJ1-5; tentative D call: TRBD1 (5 bases). The CDR3 is made up of 15 amino acids. Germline lookup yields CDR1 MNHEY and CDR2 SMNVEV (reference sequence). V lost 6 bases to trimming and J lost 2 bases, with 14 bases between them. The CDR3 reads CASRGGRVGNQPQHF. The CDR3 DNA is TGTGCCAGCAGGGGGGGTCGCGTGGGCAATCAGCCCCAGCATTTT.

Notes on this clone: Compared with germline, one end of the junction differs, possibly owing to a read error. The chain combines TRBV7-9 with TRBJ2-1; TRBD2 aligns across 9 bases. Germline-derived CDR1 and CDR2 are SEHNR and FQNEAQ (reference sequence). The CDR3 runs 13 residues. The CDR3 protein is CSSLSGGRDEQFF. DNA for the CDR3: TGTTCCAGCCTTAGCGGGGGACGGGATGAGCAGTTCTTC.

The rearrangement links TRBV5-4 to TRBJ1-2, with TRBD1 identical over 7 bases. Germline assignment: CDR1 SGHNT and CDR2 YYREEE (reference sequence). The J segment lost 4 bases and the V segment lost 3 bases, leaving 6 bases of the junction unmatched. CDR3 length equals 14 residues. This CDR3 reads CASSYDRVGYGYTF. CDR3 DNA: TGTGCCAGCAGCTACGACAGGGTAGGCTATGGCTACACCTTC.

The chain has TRBV6-5 and TRBJ2-7; TRBD1 agrees at 10 bases. This CDR3 is built from 14 residues. CDR1 is MNHEY, CDR2 SVGAGI, per germline. The trim removed 6 bases at V and 6 bases at J, leaving 8 bases unmatched. CDR3 residues: CASRPGQGTGEQYF. CDR3 coding DNA: TGTGCCAGCAGGCCGGGACAGGGGACCGGCGAGCAGTACTTC.